This T cell receptor beta chain was recorded in a study of blood T cell repertoires in COVID-19. There are 15 residues in the CDR3. Germline V gives CDR1 LNHDA, CDR2 SQIVND (reference sequence). With 2 bases removed from V and 2 bases from J, the gap between germline ends came to 12 bases. Profiled with immunoSEQ multiplex PCR; TCRdb holds only in-frame clones, not every one. The table lists approximately 500,000 clones, about 89% of them singletons. The sequenced sample was peripheral blood. The TCR originated in a woman aged 45 to 65 with COVID-19, enrolled during active disease. The J gene is TRBJ1-2, the V gene TRBV19, with D possibly TRBD1 on 5 matching bases. The CDR3 region has the DNA TGTGCCAGTAGTATATCCACGGACATGAACTATGGCTACACCTTC. Translation: CASSISTDMNYGYTF. The full variable domain, its missing parts supplied by reference TRBV19 and TRBJ1-2, is DGGITQSPKYLFRKEGQNVTLSCEQNLNHDAMYWYRQDPGQGLRLIYYSQIVNDFQKGDIAEGYSVSREKKESFPLTVTSAQKNPTAFYLCASSISTDMNYGYTFGSGTRLTVV.